This is a list of T cell receptor beta chains from one sample in a study of T cells in tumors after PD-1 blockade. TCRdb's table, derived via immunoSEQ multiplex PCR, lists solely in-frame clones and lacks some. Here the sample spans 45,000 to 60,000 clones, approximately 80% being singletons. The material sequenced was PBMCs, taken before anti-PD-1 therapy. The receptors shown here come from a human donor with advanced basal cell or squamous cell carcinoma (not recorded which). Both conserved end residues are part of each CDR3. The order of the fields is clone size, D gene, V gene, J gene, CDR3 DNA, CDR3 protein. A D gene is named only where the DNA matches it firmly. Clone sizes are given selectively: once, few, many, or a class where the clone is expanded.

>NA|TRBD1|TRBV11-3|TRBJ2-7
TGTGCCAGCAGCTTGACAGGGACGGGCGAGCAGTACTTC
CASSLTGTGEQYF
>NA|NA|TRBV19|TRBJ2-1
TGTGCCAGTAGCCCCTCCGGGCCGGCCTACAATGAGCAGTTCTTC
CASSPSGPAYNEQFF
>NA|NA|TRBV2|TRBJ2-3
TGTGCCAGCAGATCCCGGGGGGCCAGCACAGATACGCAGTATTTT
CASRSRGASTDTQYF
>NA|NA|TRBV4-1|TRBJ1-2
TGCGCCAGCAGCCAGGGGTGGGCAGCCACTAACTATGGCTACACCTTC
CASSQGWAATNYGYTF
>NA|NA|TRBV6-5|TRBJ1-2
TGTGCCAGCAGTTACGAGGGCGGCTATGGCTACACCTTC
CASSYEGGYGYTF
>NA|TRBD2|TRBV5-1|TRBJ2-5
TGCGCCAGCAGCTTGGTAGCGGGGGGGCTCCAAGAGACCCAGTACTTC
CASSLVAGGLQETQYF
>few|NA|TRBV27|TRBJ1-6
TGTGCCAGCACTTCGGACAGTCGAACCCCCAATTCACCCCTCCACTTT
CASTSDSRTPNSPLHF
>few|TRBD2|TRBV2|TRBJ2-7
TGTGCCAGCACGTGGTCGCTAGCGGTCTACGAGCAGTACTTC
CASTWSLAVYEQYF
>NA|NA|TRBV5-6|TRBJ1-1
TGTGCCAGCAGCTTGGTGGGGGTCCCCATGAACACTGAAGCTTTCTTT
CASSLVGVPMNTEAFF
>NA|TRBD1|TRBV6-5|TRBJ1-1
TGTGCCAGCAGCCCCTGGACAGGGACAAACACTGAAGCTTTCTTT
CASSPWTGTNTEAFF
>NA|NA|TRBV19|TRBJ2-2
TGTGCCAGTAGTATAACGGGGAGGTTAAGCGGGGAGCTGTTTTTT
CASSITGRLSGELFF